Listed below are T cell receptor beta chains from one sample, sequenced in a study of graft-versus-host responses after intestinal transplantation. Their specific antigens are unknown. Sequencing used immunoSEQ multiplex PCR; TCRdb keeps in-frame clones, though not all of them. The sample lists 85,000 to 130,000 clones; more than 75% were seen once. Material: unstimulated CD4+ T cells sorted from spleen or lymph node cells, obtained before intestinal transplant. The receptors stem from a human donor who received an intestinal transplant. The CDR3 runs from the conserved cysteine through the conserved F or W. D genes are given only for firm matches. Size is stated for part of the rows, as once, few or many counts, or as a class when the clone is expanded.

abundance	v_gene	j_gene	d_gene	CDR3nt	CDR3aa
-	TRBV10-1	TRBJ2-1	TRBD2	TGCGCCAGCATGGCGGGAGGGGGTAATGAGCAGTTCTTC	CASMAGGGNEQFF
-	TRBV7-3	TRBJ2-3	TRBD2	TGTGCCAGCAGCTTAACAGGGACTACCCCAAGGAGCACAGATACGCAGTATTTT	CASSLTGTTPRSTDTQYF
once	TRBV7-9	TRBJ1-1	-	TGTGCCAGCAGCCCCCAGACCGGGCTGAACACTGAAGCTTTCTTT	CASSPQTGLNTEAFF
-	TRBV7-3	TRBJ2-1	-	TGTGCCAGCAGCTTAGCACTAGCCGCGTACAATGAGCAGTTCTTC	CASSLALAAYNEQFF
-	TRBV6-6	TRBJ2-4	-	TGTGCCAGCAAGACCGGGAACATTCAGTACTTC	CASKTGNIQYF
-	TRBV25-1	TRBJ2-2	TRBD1	TGTGCCAGCAGTGAGTGGGACAGGGGTGGGACCGGGGAGCTGTTTTTT	CASSEWDRGGTGELFF
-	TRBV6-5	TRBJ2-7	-	TGTGCCAGCAGTTACACGAGGCGGACTTCCTACGAGCAGTACTTC	CASSYTRRTSYEQYF
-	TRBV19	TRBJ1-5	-	TGTGCCAGTAGTAAGGATGTGGGGGGGCAGCCCCAGCATTTT	CASSKDVGGQPQHF
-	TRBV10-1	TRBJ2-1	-	TGCGCCAGCACCCCGGGGGGCGAGCGAGGGAATGAGCAGTTCTTC	CASTPGGERGNEQFF
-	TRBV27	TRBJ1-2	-	TGTGCCAGCAGTTCTCGTCGAGCGGGGATATTTGGCTACACCTTC	CASSSRRAGIFGYTF
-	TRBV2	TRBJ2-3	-	TGTGCCAGCAGCTTAGCGGAACAAGGCCGAGATACGCAGTATTTT	CASSLAEQGRDTQYF
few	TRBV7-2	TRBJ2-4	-	TGTGCCAGCAGCCCCTTGGGGGAAAACATTCAGTACTTC	CASSPLGENIQYF
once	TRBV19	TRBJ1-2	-	TGTGCCAGTAGTATAGAGCGACATTATGGCTACACCTTC	CASSIERHYGYTF
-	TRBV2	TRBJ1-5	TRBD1	TGTGCCAGCAGTGGTCGGACAGGGGGCGGTCAGCCCCAGCATTTT	CASSGRTGGGQPQHF
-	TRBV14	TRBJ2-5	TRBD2	TGTGCCAGCAGCCAAGGGACTAGCGGGTCCCGAGAGACCCAGTACTTC	CASSQGTSGSRETQYF
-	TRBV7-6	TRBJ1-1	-	TGTGCCAGCAGCGGGTACAAATCCACTGAAGCTTTCTTT	CASSGYKSTEAFF
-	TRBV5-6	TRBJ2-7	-	TGTGCCAGCAGCTTTACAGGGTCCTACGAGCAGTACTTC	CASSFTGSYEQYF
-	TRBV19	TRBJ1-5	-	TGTGCCAGTAGGGGTGACAAAAAGAAAAACAGCAATCAGCCCCAGCATTTT	CASRGDKKKNSNQPQHF
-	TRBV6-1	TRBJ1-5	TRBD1	TGTGCCAGCAGCAACACAGGGGGACGAGACCAGCCCCAGCATTTT	CASSNTGGRDQPQHF
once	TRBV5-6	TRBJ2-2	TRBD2	TGTGCCAGCAGCTTGGAGGGAGGGCCGAACACCGGGGAGCTGTTTTTT	CASSLEGGPNTGELFF
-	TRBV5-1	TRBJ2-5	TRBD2	TGCGCCAGCAGCTTGGGGACTAGCGGGAACTTACTACAAGAGACCCAGTACTTC	CASSLGTSGNLLQETQYF
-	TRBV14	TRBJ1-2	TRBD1	TGTGCCAGCAGCCAAGGTCTGACAGGGGGCTATGGCTACACCTTC	CASSQGLTGGYGYTF
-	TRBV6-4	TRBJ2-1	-	TGTGCCAGCAGTGCGGAAGGGTCAAATGAGCAGTTCTTC	CASSAEGSNEQFF
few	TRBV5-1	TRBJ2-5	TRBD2	TGCGCCAGCAGCCCCCAACTGGGGAGCGGGAAACAGACCCAGTACTTC	CASSPQLGSGKQTQYF
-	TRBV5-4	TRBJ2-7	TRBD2	TGTGCCAGCAGCTTAGCGGGGGTCTACGAGCAGTACTTC	CASSLAGVYEQYF
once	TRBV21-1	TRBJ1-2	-	TGTGCCAGCAGCAAAGGGGGCACCCGTAACTATGGCTACACCTTC	CASSKGGTRNYGYTF
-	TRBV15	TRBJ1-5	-	TGTGCCACCAGCAGAGCCCCGCTTGCAGGGTCGCAGCCCCAGCATTTT	CATSRAPLAGSQPQHF
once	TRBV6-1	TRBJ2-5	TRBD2	TGTGCCAGCCTAGCGGGAATGGAGACCCAGTACTTC	CASLAGMETQYF
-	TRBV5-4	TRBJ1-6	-	TGTGCCAGCAGCCCCGAGGGACTGGGGAATTCACCCCTCCACTTT	CASSPEGLGNSPLHF
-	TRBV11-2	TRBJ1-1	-	TGTGCCAGCAGTTCTAGCCAGGGTAACACTGAAGCTTTCTTT	CASSSSQGNTEAFF
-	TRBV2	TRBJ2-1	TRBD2	TGTGCCAGCAGACTAGGGACTAGCTCCTACAATGAGCAGTTCTTC	CASRLGTSSYNEQFF
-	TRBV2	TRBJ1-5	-	TGTGCCAGCAGTGGCAGGGCCGGGAGTTATCAGCCCCAGCATTTT	CASSGRAGSYQPQHF
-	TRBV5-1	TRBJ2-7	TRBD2	TGCGCCAGCAGCGTGGGACTAGCGGTGGAGCAGTACTTC	CASSVGLAVEQYF
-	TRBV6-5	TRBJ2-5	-	TGTGCCAGCAGGGGCGGCCAAGAGACCCAGTACTTC	CASRGGQETQYF
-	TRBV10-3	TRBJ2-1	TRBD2	TGTGCCATCAGTGAGTCGAATCGGGGGGGCGGTCGGTTCTTC	CAISESNRGGGRFF
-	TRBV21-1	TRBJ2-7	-	TGTGCACCGGGGAGGGACCACGAGCAGTACTTC	CAPGRDHEQYF
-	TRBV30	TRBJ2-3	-	TGTGCCTGGAGGGGTGAGGTGAGCACAGATACGCAGTATTTT	CAWRGEVSTDTQYF
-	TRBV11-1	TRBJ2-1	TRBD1	TGTGCCAGCAGCTTAGACGGACAGGTGTGGTACAATGAGCAGTTCTTC	CASSLDGQVWYNEQFF
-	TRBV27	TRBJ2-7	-	TGTGCCAGCAGTTGGGCAGGGGGGTTGTACGAGCAGTACTTC	CASSWAGGLYEQYF
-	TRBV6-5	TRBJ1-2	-	TGTGCCAGCAGACGGACCGGGACAATCCTCTATGGCTACACCTTC	CASRRTGTILYGYTF
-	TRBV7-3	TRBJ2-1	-	TGTGCCAGCAGCTTAAGTAGCGCATACAATGAGCAGTTCTTC	CASSLSSAYNEQFF
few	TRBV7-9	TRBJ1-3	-	TGTGCCAGCAACCGAAAAGGGTACGGAAACACCATATATTTT	CASNRKGYGNTIYF
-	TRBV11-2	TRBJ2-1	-	TGTGCCAGCAGCTTAGAGGGACCCCACAATGAGCAGTTCTTC	CASSLEGPHNEQFF
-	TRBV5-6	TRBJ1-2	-	TGTGCCAGCAGGGTTGGCAGGGGATCTAACTATGGCTACACCTTC	CASRVGRGSNYGYTF
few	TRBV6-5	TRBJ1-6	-	TGTGCCAGCAGTTACAGGGGGGATTCACCCCTCCACTTT	CASSYRGDSPLHF
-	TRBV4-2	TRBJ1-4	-	TGTGCCAGCAGCCAAGGTGTAAGGGAGATCAAACTGTTTTTT	CASSQGVREIKLFF
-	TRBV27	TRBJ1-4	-	TGTGCCAGCAGTCAAGGGGCGGTGGGGGCGCGGGAAAAACTGTTTTTT	CASSQGAVGAREKLFF
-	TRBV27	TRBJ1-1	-	TGTGCCAGCAGAGAACAGGGTGAAGCTTTCTTT	CASREQGEAFF
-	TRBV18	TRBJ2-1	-	TGTGCCAGCTCACCCGGGTTGAACAATGAGCAGTTCTTC	CASSPGLNNEQFF
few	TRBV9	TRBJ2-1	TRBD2	TGTGCCAGCAGCGTAGCCCCGGGACTAGCGGACAATGAGCAGTTCTTC	CASSVAPGLADNEQFF
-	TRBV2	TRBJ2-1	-	TGTGCCAGCAGTCCTTACAATGAGCAGTTCTTC	CASSPYNEQFF
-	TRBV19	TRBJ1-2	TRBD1	TGTGCCAGTAGTCGGGACAGGAGTTTGTCGACGAATGGCTACACCTTC	CASSRDRSLSTNGYTF
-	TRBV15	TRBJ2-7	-	TGTGCCACCAGCAGAGATCTAGGGAGATACGAGCAGTACTTC	CATSRDLGRYEQYF
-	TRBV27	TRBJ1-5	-	TGTGCCAGCAGTCCCCTAGACAGGAGCAATCAGCCCCAGCATTTT	CASSPLDRSNQPQHF
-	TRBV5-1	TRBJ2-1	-	TGCGCCAGCAGTCAGGACTCCCTTTCCTACAATGAGCAGTTCTTC	CASSQDSLSYNEQFF
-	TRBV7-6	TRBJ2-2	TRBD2	TGTGCCAGCAGCTTAGTGGGCGGGAGAGACACCGGGGAGCTGTTTTTT	CASSLVGGRDTGELFF
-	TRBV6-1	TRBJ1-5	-	TGTGCCAGCAAGAGGTCCGGGCAGCCCCAGCATTTT	CASKRSGQPQHF
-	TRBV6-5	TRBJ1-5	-	TGTGCCAGCAGTTACTCGGGCCCGCATCAGCCCCAGCATTTT	CASSYSGPHQPQHF
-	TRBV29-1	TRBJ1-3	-	TGCAGCGTTGTAAGGGAGGTCGGAAACACCATATATTTT	CSVVREVGNTIYF
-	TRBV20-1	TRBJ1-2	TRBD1	TGCAGTGCTGGGGACAGGGGAGGCTACACCTTC	CSAGDRGGYTF